This TCR beta chain emerged from a study of blood T cell repertoires in COVID-19. Across the whole study: Samples came from the United States, Italy and Spain, spanning acute and convalescent COVID-19. In each case, the material was cDNA or gDNA derived from T cells, B-cell-depleted T cells, or PBMCs.

Germline V CDR1 and CDR2: MDHEN, SYDVKM. The CDR3 runs 13 residues. Trimming removed 5 bases at V and 5 bases at J, with 12 bases between. In the original analysis: Quantification of nucleated cells was approximated via reference gene primer amplification. Sequenced by immunoSEQ multiplex PCR; TCRdb stores in-frame clones only, minus some. V and J calls and clone size are those listed in that table; D and trimming were worked out from the DNA. The sample lists some 230,000 clones; roughly 81% were seen once. Source material: peripheral blood. This sequence was found in a man aged 50-60 years who had recovered from COVID-19. This chain joins TRBV28 and TRBJ1-2; D perhaps matches TRBD1 (5 bases). The DNA for the CDR3 is TGTGCCAGCAGTCCGAACCACAGGTATGGCTACACCTTC. It translates to CASSPNHRYGYTF.